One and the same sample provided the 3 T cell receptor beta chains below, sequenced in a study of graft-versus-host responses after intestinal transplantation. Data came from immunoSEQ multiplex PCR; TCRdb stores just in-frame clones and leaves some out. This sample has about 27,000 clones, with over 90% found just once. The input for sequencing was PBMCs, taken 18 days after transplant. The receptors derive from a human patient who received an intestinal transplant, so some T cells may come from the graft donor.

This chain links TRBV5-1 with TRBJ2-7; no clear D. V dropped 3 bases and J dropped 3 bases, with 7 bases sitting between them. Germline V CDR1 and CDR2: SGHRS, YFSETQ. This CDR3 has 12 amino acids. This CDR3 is CASSSLFYEQYF. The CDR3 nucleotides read TGCGCCAGCAGCTCGCTATTCTACGAGCAGTACTTC.

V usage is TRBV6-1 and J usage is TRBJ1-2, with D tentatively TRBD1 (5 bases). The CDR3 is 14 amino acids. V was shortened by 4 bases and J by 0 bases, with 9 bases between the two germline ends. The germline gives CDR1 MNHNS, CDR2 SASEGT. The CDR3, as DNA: TGTGCCAGCAGTGGAGGGGCCCCTAACTATGGCTACACCTTC. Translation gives CASSGGAPNYGYTF.

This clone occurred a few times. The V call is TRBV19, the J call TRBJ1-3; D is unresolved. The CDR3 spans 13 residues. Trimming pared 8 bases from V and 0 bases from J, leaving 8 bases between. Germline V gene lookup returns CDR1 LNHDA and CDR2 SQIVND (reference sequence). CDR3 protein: CASSSSSGNTIYF. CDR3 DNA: TGTGCCAGTTCCTCGAGCTCTGGAAACACCATATATTTT.